Listed here are 30 T cell receptor beta chains from one sample, sequenced in a study of T-cell memory formation after mild COVID-19. TCRdb independently ran MiXCR on the 5' RACE reads; one entry per CDR3 protein. The sample has roughly 600,000 distinct CDR3 sequences, about a sixth seen once; the top ten hold 12%. Sequencing used PBMCs or a T cell subset sorted from them (not recorded which). Receptors were obtained from an adult woman who had mild COVID-19 (a few samples of this study predate the infection). Cell type and time point are not known.

This clonotype has a count of ten or more. The chain is built from TRBV5-1 and TRBJ2-7, with D perhaps matching TRBD2 (6 bases). CDR1 and CDR2 (germline): SGHRS, YFSETQ. This CDR3 spans 14 amino acids. Deletions cut 0 bases from V and 4 bases from J, with 11 bases between. The CDR3 reads CASSLGAGPYEQYF. CDR3 in DNA: TGCGCCAGCAGCTTGGGAGCGGGCCCTTACGAGCAGTACTTC.

This clonotype has just a few counts. This sequence joins TRBV12-3 or TRBV12-4 and TRBJ1-1; D gene ambiguous. Trimming cost V 7 bases and J 6 bases, with 15 bases left between them. CDR3 length equals 13 residues. In DNA form, the CDR3 reads TGTGCCAGCAACTTGGCATCCGAAGCTGAAGCTTTCTTT. It yields the protein CASNLASEAEAFF.

V and J are TRBV11-2 and TRBJ2-1; 8 nucleotides agree with TRBD2. CDR1 and CDR2 from the germline V gene are SGHAT and FQNNGV. V shed 3 bases, J shed 5 bases, and the junction held 12 bases outside the gene matches. This CDR3 spans 17 amino acids. DNA of the CDR3: TGTGCCAGCAGCTTCCCGATCTCTAGCGGGTATCACAATGAGCAGTTCTTC. This sequence encodes CASSFPISSGYHNEQFF.

The chain recombines TRBV2 with TRBJ2-3; the match to TRBD2 covers 8 bases. Germline CDR1 reads SNHLY; CDR2 reads FYNNEI. The CDR3 extends over 18 amino acids. The junction had 13 bases not matched to a gene; V was cut back by 0 bases and J by 5 bases. CDR3 DNA: TGTGCCAGCAGTGAAGCGCTTCAGGCGGGAGGCAGGCGAGATACGCAGTATTTT. Translation: CASSEALQAGGRRDTQYF.

The V and J genes are TRBV7-6 and TRBJ2-5; D uncertain. Trimming cost V 5 bases and J 7 bases, with 14 bases left between them. CDR1 and CDR2 (germline): SGHVS, FNYEAQ. The CDR3 is 13 residues long. The CDR3 region is CASSPGPDGTQYF. The DNA for the CDR3 is TGTGCCAGCAGCCCCGGCCCGGACGGGACCCAGTACTTC.

The chain is built from TRBV7-2 and TRBJ1-4, with no clear D. The CDR3 extends over 17 amino acids. Trimming stripped 1 base from V and 6 bases from J, with 18 bases between. CDR1 is SGHTA, CDR2 FQGNSA, per germline. For the CDR3, the DNA is TGTGCCAGCAGCTTAGTAAATGGGCCCGGACCTTATGAAAAACTGTTTTTT. Translated: CASSLVNGPGPYEKLFF.

This clonotype occurred a few times. The J gene is TRBJ2-7, the V gene TRBV24-1; D remains unclear. CDR3 length: 13 amino acids. Germline-derived CDR1 and CDR2 are KGHDR and SFDVKD. V lost 2 bases to trimming and J lost 4 bases, with 8 bases between them. The CDR3 DNA reads as TGTGCCACCAGTGATTCACACACGTACGAGCAGTACTTC. It specifies CATSDSHTYEQYF.

The CDR3 DNA reads TGTGCCAGCAGCGTAGCTCCGGGGGGGCCTACAGATACGCAGTATTTT. Protein: CASSVAPGGPTDTQYF. The chain combines TRBV9 with TRBJ2-3; 8 bases align to TRBD2. In germline, CDR1 is SGDLS, CDR2 YYNGEE. Trimming cost V 0 bases and J 3 bases; bases outside gene matches: 6. CDR3 length: 16 amino acids.

This clonotype has just a few counts. The chain has TRBV5-1 and TRBJ2-2; 14 bases align to TRBD2. The CDR3 is 19 amino acids. The germline CDR1 and CDR2 sequences are SGHRS and YFSETQ. V trimming: 4 bases; J trimming: 4 bases; junction bases outside the gene matches: 12. CDR3 sequence reads: CASSPWTSGGTSGTGELFF. CDR3 nucleotide sequence: TGCGCCAGCAGCCCTTGGACTAGCGGGGGGACATCGGGCACCGGGGAGCTGTTTTTT.

The chain has TRBV30 and TRBJ2-1; D not certain. Germline V CDR1 and CDR2: GTSNPN, SVGIG (reference sequence). The V and J ends lost 2 bases and 4 bases respectively, with 6 bases between them. This CDR3 has 12 amino acids. The CDR3 region is CAWSLTYNEQFF. As DNA, the CDR3 is TGTGCCTGGAGTTTGACGTACAATGAGCAGTTCTTC.

The chain links TRBV19 to TRBJ1-4, with D uncertain. The germline V and J ends were trimmed by 5 bases and 0 bases, with 10 bases remaining between them. Germline CDR1 and CDR2: LNHDA and SQIVND (reference sequence). The CDR3 extends over 15 amino acids. The CDR3 sequence is CASSATVSTNEKLFF. The CDR3, as DNA: TGTGCCAGTAGTGCCACAGTGTCAACTAATGAAAAACTGTTTTTT. The full variable domain, with the rest looked up from reference TRBV19 and TRBJ1-4, is DGGITQSPKYLFRKEGQNVTLSCEQNLNHDAMYWYRQDPGQGLRLIYYSQIVNDFQKGDIAEGYSVSREKKESFPLTVTSAQKNPTAFYLCASSATVSTNEKLFFGSGTQLSVL.

The V call is TRBV5-1, the J call TRBJ2-2; possible D gene TRBD1, 5 bases. Trimming left V 4 bases short and J 2 bases short, with 12 bases between. The CDR3 covers 15 residues. The V gene's germline CDR1 is SGHRS and CDR2 YFSETQ. CDR3 DNA: TGCGCCAGCAGCCCTCGACAGCCAAACACCGGGGAGCTGTTTTTT. Translated: CASSPRQPNTGELFF.

There are a few counts of this clonotype. The genes are TRBV4-2 and TRBJ2-5; perhaps TRBD2 as D (6 bases). Trimming stripped 0 bases from V and 5 bases from J, with 13 bases between. CDR1 is LGHNA and CDR2 is YNFKEQ in the germline V gene. There are 15 residues in the CDR3. In nucleotides, the CDR3 is TGTGCCAGCAGCCAAGATCCGGGGGTTGGGGAGACCCAGTACTTC. This codes for CASSQDPGVGETQYF.

This clonotype was counted a few times. V is TRBV7-2 and J is TRBJ1-2, with 12 bases aligning to TRBD1. The CDR3 loop spans 16 amino acids. Trimming took 1 base from V and 7 from J; bases not matched to a gene: 7. The germline CDR1 and CDR2 sequences are SGHTA and FQGNSA. The DNA for the CDR3 is TGTGCCAGCAGCTTAGGCCCGGGACAGGGGGCCAGTGGCTACACCTTC. It codes for CASSLGPGQGASGYTF.

The V gene is TRBV6-5, the J gene TRBJ1-5; 7 positions match TRBD1. This CDR3 has 14 amino acids. The V segment lost 8 bases and the J segment 5 bases; nucleotides outside the gene matches: 9. From germline, CDR1 is MNHEY and CDR2 SVGAGI. The CDR3 region is CASSLDREDQPQHF. For the CDR3, the DNA is TGTGCCAGCTCCCTCGACAGGGAGGATCAGCCCCAGCATTTT.

This clonotype was detected ten times or more. This sequence joins TRBV5-1 and TRBJ2-7; 13 bases are a match to TRBD2. This CDR3 has 15 amino acids. The V segment lost 5 bases and the J segment 11 bases; nucleotides outside the gene matches: 13. Looked up from germline, CDR1 is SGHRS and CDR2 is YFSETQ. Here the CDR3 reads CASSPVGLAGAPEYF. CDR3 coding DNA: TGCGCCAGCAGTCCCGTAGGACTAGCGGGGGCCCCGGAGTACTTC.

The J gene is TRBJ2-3, the V gene TRBV19, with D hard to call. The CDR3 spans 14 residues. The V end lost 4 bases, the J end lost 1 base, and 9 bases lay between the germline ends. Germline CDR1 and CDR2: LNHDA and SQIVND (reference sequence). CDR3 nucleotides: TGTGCCAGTAGTAGCCTGCTGGGCACAGATACGCAGTATTTT. The encoded protein is CASSSLLGTDTQYF.

This chain links TRBV30 with TRBJ1-5; 9 nucleotides align to TRBD1. V shed 3 bases, J shed 3 bases, and the junction held 3 bases outside the gene matches. This CDR3 spans 14 amino acids. The germline CDR1 and CDR2 sequences are GTSNPN and SVGIG (reference sequence). In nucleotides, the CDR3 is TGTGCCTGGAGGAGACAGGGGGACAATCAGCCCCAGCATTTT. Translation gives CAWRRQGDNQPQHF. The complete variable domain, with remaining parts taken from reference TRBV30 and TRBJ1-5, reads SQTIHQWPATLVQPVGSPLSLECTVEGTSNPNLYWYRQAAGRGLQLLFYSVGIGQISSEVPQNLSASRPQDRQFILSSKKLLLSDSGFYLCAWRRQGDNQPQHFGDGTRLSIL.

In its sample, this clonotype was seen many times. The chain combines TRBV2 with TRBJ2-3, with D maybe TRBD2 (5 bases). The V and J ends lost 7 bases and 0 bases respectively, with 20 bases between them. This CDR3 is 17 amino acids long. The germline V gene has CDR1 SNHLY and CDR2 FYNNEI. The CDR3 nucleotides read TGTGCCAGCATAAGGTCGCGGAGCGGAATAAGCACAGATACGCAGTATTTT. It specifies CASIRSRSGISTDTQYF.

This rearrangement joins TRBV5-1 to TRBJ2-5, with D possibly TRBD1 on 6 matching bases. The CDR3 has 15 residues. V dropped 3 bases and J dropped 3 bases, with 15 bases sitting between them. Per germline, CDR1 SGHRS and CDR2 YFSETQ. The CDR3 here is CASSYWPGQKETQYF. The CDR3 coding sequence is TGCGCCAGCAGCTACTGGCCGGGACAAAAAGAGACCCAGTACTTC.

This chain joins TRBV5-4 and TRBJ2-2; 11 positions match TRBD1. Unmatched junction bases numbered 6, after V lost 4 bases and J lost 4 bases. The CDR3 loop spans 16 amino acids. Germline V lookup: CDR1 SGHNT, CDR2 YYREEE (reference sequence). The CDR3 loop is CASSRDRGWSTGELFF. The CDR3 DNA reads TGTGCCAGCAGCCGGGACAGGGGGTGGAGCACCGGGGAGCTGTTTTTT.

This clonotype appeared a few times. CDR3 nucleotide sequence: TGTGCCACCAGCAGAGTGGAGCAGATCTCCTCGATGAACACTGAAGCTTTCTTT. Protein: CATSRVEQISSMNTEAFF. The V and J genes are TRBV15 and TRBJ1-1, with D uncertain. CDR1 is LNHNV and CDR2 is YYDKDF in the germline V gene (reference sequence). V was trimmed by 1 base and J by 0 bases, leaving 18 bases between them. The CDR3 consists of 18 residues.

The CDR3: CASSLRQGVTGELFF. The CDR3, as DNA: TGTGCCAGCAGTCTTCGACAGGGGGTCACCGGGGAGCTGTTTTTT. The V call is TRBV25-1, the J call TRBJ2-2; 9 positions match TRBD1. CDR1 is MGHDK and CDR2 is SYGVNS in the germline V gene. This CDR3 is 15 amino acids long. The junction had 5 bases not matched to a gene; V was cut back by 5 bases and J by 4 bases.

Ten or more counts support this clonotype. The chain couples TRBV29-1 to TRBJ2-3; 8 bases agree with TRBD2. CDR3 length: 11 residues. The germline CDR1 and CDR2 sequences are SQVTM and ANQGSEA. The V gene end was trimmed by 5 bases and the J gene end by 5 bases; junction bases not matched to a gene: 0. The chain's CDR3 is CSVRGGDTQYF. The CDR3 coding sequence is TGCAGCGTTCGGGGGGGAGATACGCAGTATTTT.

The chain links TRBV5-1 to TRBJ1-3, with a possible D match to TRBD1 (6 bases). Between the trimmed V and J ends, which lost 4 bases and 0 bases, there was a span of 11 bases. The CDR3 spans 15 residues. The V gene's germline CDR1 is SGHRS and CDR2 YFSETQ. This CDR3 reads CASSTGQSSGNTIYF. The CDR3 DNA reads as TGCGCCAGCAGCACCGGACAGTCCTCTGGAAACACCATATATTTT.

The table lists this clonotype with a few counts. The chain carries TRBV12-3 or TRBV12-4 and TRBJ1-5; TRBD1 matches at 7 bases. The trim removed 6 bases at V and 3 bases at J, leaving 5 bases unmatched. This CDR3 region has 14 residues. CDR3 coding DNA: TGTGCCAGCAGGACTGACAGGGACAATCAGCCCCAGCATTTT. Translating gives CASRTDRDNQPQHF.

This clonotype has more than one count but fewer than ten. This chain uses TRBV9 with TRBJ2-1, with TRBD2 identical over 12 bases. J lost 2 bases, V lost 0 bases, and 3 bases had no gene match. Per germline, CDR1 SGDLS and CDR2 YYNGEE. The CDR3 runs to 17 residues. The chain's CDR3 is CASSVVGLAGPYNEQFF. Here the CDR3 DNA reads TGTGCCAGCAGCGTAGTCGGACTAGCGGGACCCTACAATGAGCAGTTCTTC.

The chain carries TRBV3-1 and TRBJ2-1; no clear D gene. The CDR3 runs to 20 residues. Germline assignment: CDR1 LGHDT and CDR2 YNNKEL (reference sequence). The V gene lost 0 bases and the J gene lost 3 bases, with 24 bases spanning the gap. DNA of the CDR3: TGTGCCAGCAGCCAAGATGTCCGGGTGACAAAGGGTGGGCTCTACAATGAGCAGTTCTTC. Translating gives CASSQDVRVTKGGLYNEQFF.

The J gene is TRBJ2-1, the V gene TRBV25-1; D may be TRBD2 (5 bases). This CDR3 is 13 amino acids long. The V end lost 3 bases, the J end lost 5 bases, and 8 bases lay between the germline ends. Germline values: CDR1 MGHDK, CDR2 SYGVNS. DNA of the CDR3: TGTGCCAGCAGTGACCCCGGGGACAATGAGCAGTTCTTC. It is translated as CASSDPGDNEQFF. Looking up the rest from reference TRBV25-1 and TRBJ2-1 gives the full variable domain: EADIYQTPRYLVIGTGKKITLECSQTMGHDKMYWYQQDPGMELHLIHYSYGVNSTEKGDLSSESTVSRIRTEHFPLTLESARPSHTSQYLCASSDPGDNEQFFGPGTRLTVL.

The J gene is TRBJ2-1, the V gene TRBV3-1; 7 bases are a match to TRBD1. The germline V gene encodes CDR1 LGHDT and CDR2 YNNKEL (reference sequence). Trimming cost V 0 bases and J 0 bases; bases outside gene matches: 8. The CDR3 totals 18 residues. This CDR3 reads CASSQDLPGQISYNEQFF. DNA of the CDR3: TGTGCCAGCAGCCAAGACCTCCCGGGACAGATCTCCTACAATGAGCAGTTCTTC.